This T cell receptor (beta chain) was identified in a study of STAT3 mutations in large granular lymphocyte leukemia (dated by TCRdb to about 2019). Study-wide context: Roughly half of the T-LGLL patients who were sequenced longitudinally carried canonical activating STAT3 mutations. More than half of T-LGLL patients received one or more immunosuppressive therapy regimens, with hematologic response in about 40% of those treated. Patients with T-cell large granular lymphocyte leukemia underwent serial deep sequencing of TCRbeta CDR3 and STAT3 to reconstruct clonal hierarchy and dynamics. From an initial cohort of about 220 LGL patients, eighteen representative T-LGLL cases were chosen for longitudinal sequencing of TCRbeta and STAT3. A couple of patients with natural killer LGL leukemia were also sequenced longitudinally as controls within the study. Patients were sequenced at around 4 time points on average, with the number of samplings per patient ranging from 2 to 8.

DNA was extracted from blood mononuclear cells, and the same DNA was used for both TCR and STAT3 sequencing. On this clone itself: This clone's antigen is unknown. No clone much larger than this one lies a single base away; base qualities are absent.

Via the germline V gene, CDR1 is MDHEN and CDR2 SYDVKM. From V the trimming removes 6 bases and from J it removes 8 bases, while the gene matches leave 14 bases of the junction unaccounted for. The CDR3 numbers 16 residues from cysteine through phenylalanine. The DNA shown is the 48-base CDR3, in frame from base 1. General findings and caveats noted by the study authors: In 6 of 18 patients, TCR clonotype switching occurred after therapy, and every newly emerging clone was STAT3 wild type. Dominant TCR clone burden was found to exceed STAT3 mutant burden in several patients, suggesting that STAT3 mutation arose secondarily within a pre-expanded clone. Because no samples were available when a clone first appeared, clonal expansion had to be inferred from samplings taken at other points. Since codominant clonotypes persisted in some patients, a small but highly pathogenic clone may have gone undetected. At least one immunodominant TCRbeta clonotype was identified in every T-LGLL patient, and multiple immunodominant subclonotypes were identified in about half of the T-LGLL patients. The linking of therapy response to changes in TCR clonal burden was complicated by variable intervals between samplings and differing treatment regimens.

TCRbeta libraries were sequenced on an Illumina MiSeq, averaging around 41,000 productive templates per sample. Using multiplex PCR amplification, the immunoSEQ assay generated the TCRbeta CDR3 libraries. Turning to the authors' computational methods: Following a previously defined approach, repertoire diversity was calculated, and values close to 0 point to extremely monoclonal samples. TCRdb re-hosts the immuneACCESS table, in-frame sequences only. Its copies lack some clones; in the studies checked, an unresolved V gene accounts for under half of them, and the cause for the rest is not known. The V and J calls and the clone size are those of that table, but D and trimming were determined from the DNA. For this sample the table gives under 20,000 clones, of which 92% were detected only once. 45% of the sample is taken by the ten largest.

Material: peripheral blood mononuclear cells. This TCR was sampled from a man in his sixties with T-cell large granular lymphocyte leukemia. Some clones in this sample may be carry-over from other donors' samples. The age is the age at diagnosis. The sequence is built from TRBV28 and TRBJ1-2; 11 junctional bases match TRBD1. CDR3 region: CASSSGQGARGWGYTF. At the DNA level, the sequence is TGTGCCAGCAGCTCCGGACAGGGGGCGCGAGGTTGGGGCTACACCTTC.